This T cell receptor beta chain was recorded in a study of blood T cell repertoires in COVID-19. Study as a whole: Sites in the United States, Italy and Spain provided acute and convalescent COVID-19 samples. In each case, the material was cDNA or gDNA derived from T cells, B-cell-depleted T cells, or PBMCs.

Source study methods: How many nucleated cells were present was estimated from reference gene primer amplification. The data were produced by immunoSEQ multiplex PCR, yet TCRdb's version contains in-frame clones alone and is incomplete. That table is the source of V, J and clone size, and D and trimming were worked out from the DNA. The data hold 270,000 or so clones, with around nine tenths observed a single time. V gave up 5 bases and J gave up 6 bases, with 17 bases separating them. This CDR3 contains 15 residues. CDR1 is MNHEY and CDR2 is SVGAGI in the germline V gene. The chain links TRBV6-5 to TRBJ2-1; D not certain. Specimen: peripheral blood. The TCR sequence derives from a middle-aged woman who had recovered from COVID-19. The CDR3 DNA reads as TGTGCCAGCAGTAACCTCGGCGGAGCCGGCAATGAGCAGTTCTTC. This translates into CASSNLGGAGNEQFF.